This T cell receptor (beta chain) was retrieved from a study of Graves' ophthalmopathy and Graves' hyperthyroidism. Turning to the study itself: Before any treatment, peripheral blood was taken at the initial diagnosis. General study findings and limits: The model forecast ophthalmopathy progression, reaching roughly 64% sensitivity and 72% to 80% specificity.

This CDR3 is 13 amino acids long. V was clipped by 2 bases and J by 8 bases, with 12 bases between them. Clinical symptoms, serum thyroxine, TRAb, thyroid ultrasound and orbital computed tomography were relied on for diagnosis. Amplification of the TCR beta CDR3 regions used RNA transcripts (as template). Amplification began with first-round RT-PCR using HTBI primers, then second-round multiplex PCR was performed. TCRdb called the multiplex PCR reads again in MiXCR, with one record for every CDR3 protein. The sample yields hundreds of thousands of distinct CDR3 sequences, around 42% seen once. With regard to this clonotype: The antigen remains unidentified.

V is TRBV12-3 or TRBV12-4 and J is TRBJ1-2, with D possibly being TRBD1 (5 bases). Sample: peripheral blood. The clonotype originates from an adult man with Graves' ophthalmopathy. The CDR3 DNA follows: TGTGCCAGCAGTTTAACGACAGTCGGAGGCTACACCTTC. Its translation: CASSLTTVGGYTF.